Listed below are T cell receptor beta chains from one sample, sequenced in a study of blood T cell repertoires in COVID-19. Method: immunoSEQ multiplex PCR; TCRdb's copy keeps in-frame clones and lacks some. The sample has hundreds of thousands of clones, more than 70% seen once. Sequencing used PBMCs or T cells enriched from blood (not recorded which). The receptors were sampled from a man aged 25 to 40 with acute COVID-19. The CDR3 runs from the conserved cysteine through the conserved F or W. The order of the fields is J gene, D gene, clone size, V gene, CDR3 DNA, CDR3 protein. A D gene is named only where the DNA matches it firmly. Part of the rows lack a size; the others show once, few, many or a class for expanded clones.

>TRBJ2-7|TRBD2|NA|TRBV20-1
TGCAGTGCTAGTACTAGCGGAGGGTGGTACTTC
CSASTSGGWYF
>TRBJ2-7|TRBD1|NA|TRBV28
TGTGCCAGCAGCATCGGGACAGGGGGGTCCTACGAGCAGTACTTC
CASSIGTGGSYEQYF
>TRBJ1-1|NA|NA|TRBV28
TGTGCCAGCAGCCTCGGACAGATGAACACTGAAGCTTTCTTT
CASSLGQMNTEAFF
>TRBJ2-1|NA|NA|TRBV12-3/TRBV12-4
TGTGCCAGCAGTTTAAGGGGTGAGCAGTTCTTC
CASSLRGEQFF
>TRBJ1-2|TRBD1|NA|TRBV2
TGTGCCAGCCCTATCTCCCCGGGACAGGCCTATGGCTACACCTTC
CASPISPGQAYGYTF
>TRBJ1-1|TRBD1|NA|TRBV5-1
TGCGCCAGCAGCTTGCGGCAGGGGGCTGTTGAAGCTTTCTTT
CASSLRQGAVEAFF
>TRBJ2-1|TRBD2|few|TRBV18
TGTGCCAGCTCCGAGACTAGCGGGGGTGGAAGTGAGCAGTTCTTC
CASSETSGGGSEQFF
>TRBJ1-2|TRBD1|NA|TRBV30
TGTGCCTGGGACAGGGCGCGAGGCTACACCTTC
CAWDRARGYTF
>TRBJ1-3|TRBD1|NA|TRBV9
TGTGCCAGCAGCGTAGCACAGGGGGGCTCCTCTGGAAACACCATATATTTT
CASSVAQGGSSGNTIYF
>TRBJ2-3|NA|NA|TRBV9
TGTGCCAGCAAAACAGGGGACTCTAGCACAGATACGCAGTATTTT
CASKTGDSSTDTQYF
>TRBJ2-5|NA|NA|TRBV14
TGTGCCAGCAGCCAAGAGGCGTGGGCGACCCAGTACTTC
CASSQEAWATQYF
>TRBJ2-7|NA|NA|TRBV15
TGTGCCACCAGCAGAGATCCCATAGACGAGCAGTACTTC
CATSRDPIDEQYF
>TRBJ2-4|TRBD2|once|TRBV5-1
TGCGCCAGCAGCTTGACGGGGAGGGACATTCAGTACTTC
CASSLTGRDIQYF
>TRBJ1-4|NA|NA|TRBV28
TGTGCCAGCAGCAGTATCCGGGAGGCAACTAATGAAAAACTGTTTTTT
CASSSIREATNEKLFF
>TRBJ1-5|NA|NA|TRBV20-1
TGCAGTGCTAGTGTTCAGGGTTCTCGACCCAATCAGCCCCAGCATTTT
CSASVQGSRPNQPQHF
>TRBJ2-1|TRBD2|once|TRBV9
TGTGCCAGCAGCGCTAGGACTAGCGGAATAAATGAGCAGTTCTTC
CASSARTSGINEQFF
>TRBJ2-2|NA|NA|TRBV30
TGTGCCTCCCCCGGGACACTTCTTACACCCGGGGAGCTGTTTTTT
CASPGTLLTPGELFF
>TRBJ2-5|NA|NA|TRBV2
TGTGCCAGCAGTGATCTGGCCGAGACCCAGTACTTC
CASSDLAETQYF
>TRBJ1-1|TRBD1|NA|TRBV30
TGTGCCTGGAGGGGGACAGGGAGGACTGAAGCTTTCTTT
CAWRGTGRTEAFF
>TRBJ1-5|TRBD1|NA|TRBV6-5
TGTGCCAGCAGTTCCTCAGGGGGCGGGCAGCCCCAGCATTTT
CASSSSGGGQPQHF
>TRBJ1-6|TRBD1|NA|TRBV6-5
TGTGCCAGCACTCTTACAGGGGTCAACTCACCCCTCCACTTT
CASTLTGVNSPLHF
>TRBJ1-2|NA|NA|TRBV13
TGTGCCAGCAGTCGAAACTGGGGCTACACCTTC
CASSRNWGYTF
>TRBJ2-7|NA|NA|TRBV9
TGTGCCAGCAGCGGGTCGGACAGTACCTACGAGCAGTACTTC
CASSGSDSTYEQYF
>TRBJ2-7|NA|many|TRBV19
TGTGCCAGTAGTATCAAGGATGACAGGATTTCGTACGAGCAGTACTTC
CASSIKDDRISYEQYF
>TRBJ2-2|NA|once|TRBV5-6
TGTGCCAGCAGCCCCGTGGGGGGGCGCCCCGGGGAGCTGTTTTTT
CASSPVGGRPGELFF
>TRBJ1-3|NA|NA|TRBV9
TGTGCCAGCAGCGTACAGGGTTCCTCTGGAAACACCATATATTTT
CASSVQGSSGNTIYF
>TRBJ2-3|NA|many|TRBV7-9
TGTGCCAGCAGCTCACTGGATACGCAGTATTTT
CASSSLDTQYF
>TRBJ1-1|TRBD1|NA|TRBV19
TGTGCCAGTAGCGAGACAGGGGTTGGTTCTCAAGCTTTCTTT
CASSETGVGSQAFF
>TRBJ1-1|NA|NA|TRBV3-1/TRBV3-2
TGTGCCAGCAGCCACGAGGGGGTTACTGAAGCTTTCTTT
CASSHEGVTEAFF
>TRBJ2-3|NA|NA|TRBV15
TGTGCCACCAGCAGATTGGGGGAGGTCACAGATACGCAGTATTTT
CATSRLGEVTDTQYF